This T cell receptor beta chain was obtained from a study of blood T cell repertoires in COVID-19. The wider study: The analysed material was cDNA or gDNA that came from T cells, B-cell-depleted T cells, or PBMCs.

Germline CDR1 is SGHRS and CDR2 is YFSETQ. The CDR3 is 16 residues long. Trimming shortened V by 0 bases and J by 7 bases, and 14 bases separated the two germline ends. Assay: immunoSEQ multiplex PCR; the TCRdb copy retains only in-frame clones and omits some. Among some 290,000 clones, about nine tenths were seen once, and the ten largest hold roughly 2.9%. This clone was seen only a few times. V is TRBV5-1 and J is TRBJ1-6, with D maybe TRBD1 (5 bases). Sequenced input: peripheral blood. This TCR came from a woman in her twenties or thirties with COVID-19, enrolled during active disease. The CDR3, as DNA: TGCGCCAGCAGCTTGGGCCGTACGGGGGGAAATTCACCCCTCCACTTT. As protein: CASSLGRTGGNSPLHF.